This TCR beta chain was retrieved from a study of T cell changes during pregnancy in multiple sclerosis. Measured with immunoSEQ multiplex PCR; TCRdb has only the in-frame clones, and not every one. The table has fewer than 150,000 clones, roughly 96% seen once. The J segment lost 8 bases and the V segment lost 4 bases, leaving 16 bases of the junction unmatched. Looked up from germline, CDR1 is LGHNA and CDR2 is YNFKEQ. This CDR3 has 16 amino acids. The TCR was taken from a female donor with multiple sclerosis, enrolled in a pregnancy study. The V gene is TRBV4-2, the J gene TRBJ1-2, with 7 bases that match TRBD1. Sequencing was performed on peripheral blood, taken after pregnancy. This CDR3 is CASSRGGQRDGKGYTF. The CDR3 bases are TGTGCCAGCAGCCGAGGGGGACAGAGGGATGGTAAGGGCTACACCTTC.